This TCR beta chain was identified in a study of blood T cell repertoires in COVID-19. Using immunoSEQ multiplex PCR, the repertoire was profiled, and TCRdb retains in-frame clones only, with some absent. The data show about 72,000 clones, 85% to 90% seen once. V shed 8 bases and J shed 4 bases, with 7 bases lying between them. The CDR3 sequence is 11 residues long. Germline-derived CDR1 and CDR2 are MGHRA and YSYEKL. This clonotype originated in an older man with active or convalescent COVID-19. The sequenced material came from peripheral blood. The chain has TRBV4-1 and TRBJ2-3, with no clear D. As DNA, the CDR3 is TGCGCCAGCGGCGAGGCAGATACGCAGTATTTT. It encodes CASGEADTQYF.